These 22 T cell receptor delta chains share one sample of origin, sequenced in a study of DNA immune sequencing with unique molecular identifiers. Genomic DNA underwent 32-plex PCR targeting all 8 TRDV and 4 TRDJ genes. A 12-nucleotide UMI was added during 3 barcoding PCR cycles before adapter PCR. TCRdb reprocessed the multiplex PCR reads using CATT. There are fewer than 2,500 delta-chain clones in the sample; 15% to 20% occur only once, and roughly 31% lies in the top ten. The material sequenced was gamma-delta T cells from PBMCs. These receptors all come from a human donor in good health.

By share of the sample, this clone is medium-sized. This chain connects TRDV2 to TRDJ3; 10 nucleotides match TRDD3. The J segment lost 0 bases and the V segment lost 0 bases, leaving 19 bases of the junction unmatched. This CDR3 comprises 24 residues. The germline gives CDR1 GEAIGNYY, CDR2 EKD. The CDR3 nucleotides read TGTGCCTGTGACACCGATGAATGGGGGATACCGCAGGGGGGTGACTCCTGGGACACCCGACAGATGTTTTTC. This gives the protein CACDTDEWGIPQGGDSWDTRQMFF.

The chain employs TRDV1 and TRDJ1; 10 bases are a match to TRDD3. The V segment lost 5 bases and the J segment 0 bases; nucleotides outside the gene matches: 18. The germline CDR1 and CDR2 sequences are TSWWSYY and QGS. The CDR3 covers 20 residues. The CDR3 reads CALGLRIGLLGDPYTDKLIF. The CDR3 DNA sequence: TGTGCTCTTGGGCTGCGAATAGGGCTACTGGGGGATCCTTACACCGATAAACTCATCTTT.

By frequency in the sample, this clone is medium-sized. Written as DNA, the CDR3 is TGTGCCTGTGACACGTTGAGTGGTCTTCATCCGACGGACTACACCGATAAACTCATCTTT. Amino acids: CACDTLSGLHPTDYTDKLIF. The chain employs TRDV2 and TRDJ1; D gene ambiguous. The CDR3 loop spans 20 amino acids. The germline gives CDR1 GEAIGNYY, CDR2 EKD. V lost 1 base and J 0 bases, leaving 26 bases between the germline ends.

By proportion, this clone is medium-sized (0.01 to 0.1%). The likely explanation is a read error, given a far larger clone one base away. V usage is TRDV2 and J usage is TRDJ1; 10 bases agree with TRDD3. CDR3 length: 19 amino acids. CDR1 and CDR2 (germline): GEAIGNYY, EKD. V shed 0 bases, J shed 4 bases, and the junction held 16 bases outside the gene matches. This chain's CDR3 is CACDTYGGYKGLAIDKLIF. As DNA, the CDR3 is TGTGCCTGTGACACCTATGGGGGATACAAGGGCCTTGCGATCGATAAACTCATCTTT.

This clone was seen only a few times. One base separates it from a far larger clone, so it is likely a read error. The chain combines TRDV2 with TRDJ3; TRDD3 might be the D (5 bases). This CDR3 region has 18 residues. Trimming cost V 2 bases and J 0 bases, with 13 bases left between them. Germline V gives CDR1 GEAIGNYY, CDR2 EKD. CDR3 sequence (DNA): TGTGCCTGTGACATACTGGAGGATAGCTCCTGGGACACCCGACAGATGTTTTTC. Translated: CACDILEDSSWDTRQMFF.

Remarks on this clone: A far larger clone is one nucleotide away, so this likely arose from a read error. This chain connects TRDV1 to TRDJ1, with 8 bases fitting TRDD3. Per the germline V gene, CDR1 is TSWWSYY and CDR2 is QGS. Losses at the gene ends were 3 bases for V and 0 bases for J; bases not matched to a gene: 36. The CDR3 is made up of 26 amino acids. The CDR3 sequence is CALGEIHEPLNVLQVLGVGDTDKLIF. The CDR3 DNA reads TGTGCTCTTGGGGAGATTCACGAACCATTAAATGTCCTACAGGTACTGGGGGTGGGCGACACCGATAAACTCATCTTT.

For this clone: This may be a read error, as it is one base from a much larger clone. In the same sample, other DNA sequences code for this CDR3. The J gene is TRDJ1, the V gene TRDV2, with D perhaps matching TRDD3 (5 bases). Trimming left V 7 bases short and J 2 bases short, with 16 bases between. The V gene's germline CDR1 is GEAIGNYY and CDR2 EKD. The CDR3 spans 14 residues. The CDR3 protein is CACDSLGGTDKLIF. The CDR3 DNA reads as TGTGCCTGCGACTCCTTAGGGGGGACCGATAAACTCATCTTT.

The V gene is TRDV2, the J gene TRDJ1; 8 bases align to TRDD3. Losses at the gene ends were 3 bases for V and 4 bases for J; bases not matched to a gene: 9. This CDR3 region has 15 residues. Looked up from germline, CDR1 is GEAIGNYY and CDR2 is EKD. The CDR3 here is CACDPLGATGDKLIF. Here the CDR3 DNA reads TGTGCCTGTGACCCACTGGGGGCCACGGGCGATAAACTCATCTTT.

The V gene is TRDV1, the J gene TRDJ1; 9 nucleotides match TRDD3. With 4 bases clipped from V and 0 bases from J, the junction kept 15 bases outside the gene matches. In germline, CDR1 is TSWWSYY, CDR2 QGS. The CDR3 has 19 amino acids. CDR3 residues: CALGGLGLPPGGYTDKLIF. The CDR3 DNA sequence: TGTGCTCTTGGGGGCCTCGGCCTTCCTCCTGGGGGATACACCGATAAACTCATCTTT.

This clone was found a few times. This could be a read error, since a much larger clone is one nucleotide away. V usage is TRDV2 and J usage is TRDJ1; 8 bases agree with TRDD3. Trimming at V came to 0 bases and at J to 0 bases, leaving 23 bases not matched to a gene. CDR1 is GEAIGNYY and CDR2 is EKD in the germline V gene. The CDR3 spans 22 residues. The DNA for the CDR3 is TGTGCCTGTGACACCCCTTTGCTACAGGGGACTGGGGGTCGCGAGTACACCGATAAACTCATCTTT. Protein: CACDTPLLQGTGGREYTDKLIF.

Comment on this clone: Distinct nucleotide sequences in the sample also encode this CDR3. The rearrangement uses TRDV1 and TRDJ1, with 8 positions matching TRDD3. The CDR3 sequence is 18 residues long. Germline CDR1 and CDR2: TSWWSYY and QGS. V gave up 5 bases and J gave up 5 bases; unmatched junction bases: 19. The CDR3 sequence: CALGLSSVYWGVTDKLIF. As DNA, the CDR3 is TGTGCTCTTGGGTTGTCTTCAGTGTACTGGGGGGTTACGGATAAACTCATCTTT.

This chain uses TRDV1 with TRDJ1; TRDD3 agrees at 7 bases. Trimming removed 1 base from V and 0 bases from J; junction bases left unmatched: 20. Looked up from germline, CDR1 is TSWWSYY and CDR2 is QGS. This CDR3 comprises 21 residues. CDR3 bases: TGTGCTCTTGGGGAACGGAAGCCGTACTGGGGTCACACCCCCTACACCGATAAACTCATCTTT. Translated, it gives CALGERKPYWGHTPYTDKLIF.

CDR3: CACDKLGSYTDKLIF. CDR3 DNA: TGTGCCTGTGACAAACTGGGGAGCTACACCGATAAACTCATCTTT. V gene TRDV2 combines with J gene TRDJ1; 7 bases are a match to TRDD3. Germline-derived CDR1 and CDR2 are GEAIGNYY and EKD. The J segment lost 0 bases and the V segment lost 2 bases, leaving 5 bases of the junction unmatched. CDR3 length: 15 amino acids.

To note about this clone: The same CDR3 arises from other DNA sequences in this sample as well. DNA of the CDR3: TGTGCCTGCTCGCCCCTGGGGGATAGCCGGGACACCGATAAACTCATCTTT. This sequence encodes CACSPLGDSRDTDKLIF. V and J are TRDV2 and TRDJ1, with 10 bases aligning to TRDD3. The CDR3 is made up of 17 amino acids. Losses at the gene ends were 7 bases for V and 0 bases for J; bases not matched to a gene: 13. Germline V gene data show CDR1 as GEAIGNYY and CDR2 as EKD.

This clone is medium-sized (0.01 to 0.1%) in the sample. The chain links TRDV2 to TRDJ1; tentatively, D is TRDD3 (6 bases). The germline CDR1 and CDR2 sequences are GEAIGNYY and EKD. V lost 3 bases to trimming and J lost 2 bases, with 15 bases between them. The CDR3 is 15 amino acids. CDR3 DNA sequence: TGTGCCTGTGACCCGGTGATACGTGGGACCGATAAACTCATCTTT. Protein sequence: CACDPVIRGTDKLIF.

By sample share, this clone is large. V is TRDV2 and J is TRDJ1; TRDD3 agrees at 10 bases. CDR1 GEAIGNYY and CDR2 EKD come from the germline V gene. V shed 0 bases and J 3 bases; nucleotides not matched to a gene: 3. This CDR3 contains 15 residues. The CDR3 DNA reads TGTGCCTGTGACACCCTGGGGGATATTCCCGATAAACTCATCTTT. This gives the protein CACDTLGDIPDKLIF.

This clone was observed a few times. A much larger clone sits a single nucleotide away, making a read error possible. The identical CDR3 is also encoded by other nucleotide sequences in the sample. The chain carries TRDV3 and TRDJ1, with 13 bases matching TRDD3. This CDR3 has 21 amino acids. CDR1 is TVYSNPD, CDR2 GDNSRS, per germline (reference sequence). The V segment lost 1 base and the J segment 2 bases; nucleotides outside the gene matches: 22. For the CDR3, the DNA is TGTGCCTTTACGATCAACGGTGGCTACTGGGGGATACGTATTTCAACCGATAAACTCATCTTT. Its protein product is CAFTINGGYWGIRISTDKLIF.

This clone was counted a few times. J is TRDJ3 and V is TRDV2; D could derive from TRDD2 or TRDD3 (6 bases each). The germline gives CDR1 GEAIGNYY, CDR2 EKD. This CDR3 comprises 22 residues. V lost 0 bases to trimming and J lost 6 bases, with 29 bases between them. The DNA for the CDR3 is TGTGCCTGTGACACCCTCCTACGGGGTACTAGGGGGGACGAGGAGGACACCCGACAGATGTTTTTC. It yields the protein CACDTLLRGTRGDEEDTRQMFF.

On this clone: One base away lies a much larger clone, so this may be a sequencing read error. V is TRDV2 and J is TRDJ1, with 9 positions matching TRDD3. Germline V lookup: CDR1 GEAIGNYY, CDR2 EKD. This CDR3 is built from 16 residues. The CDR3 loop is CACVALLGEYTVKLIF. DNA for the CDR3: TGTGCCTGTGTCGCCTTACTGGGGGAGTACACCGTTAAACTCATCTTT.

By frequency in the sample, this clone is medium-sized. The chain carries TRDV2 and TRDJ1; 11 bases are shared with TRDD3. The CDR3 has 18 amino acids. With 3 bases clipped from V and 0 bases from J, the junction kept 11 bases outside the gene matches. The germline gives CDR1 GEAIGNYY, CDR2 EKD. CDR3 DNA sequence: TGTGCCTGTGACTTTCTCGTACTGGGGGATAAGTACACCGATAAACTCATCTTT. Amino acids: CACDFLVLGDKYTDKLIF.

By sample fraction, this clone is large. This same CDR3 is encoded by further DNA sequences in the sample. This chain connects TRDV2 to TRDJ1; 9 nucleotides agree with TRDD3. Trimming removed 0 bases from V and 0 bases from J; junction bases left unmatched: 16. The CDR3 totals 20 residues. Looked up from germline, CDR1 is GEAIGNYY and CDR2 is EKD. The CDR3: CACDTVSRGTGGENTDKLIF. The DNA of the CDR3 is TGTGCCTGTGACACCGTTTCTCGAGGTACTGGGGGAGAGAACACCGATAAACTCATCTTT.

By share, this clone ranks as medium-sized. The V call is TRDV1, the J call TRDJ1; tentative D call: TRDD3 (6 bases). Germline V lookup: CDR1 TSWWSYY, CDR2 QGS. V was clipped by 0 bases and J by 11 bases, with 40 bases between them. CDR3 length: 22 amino acids. This CDR3 is CALGELFFWGTSTGCHPSRLIF. The DNA of the CDR3 is TGTGCTCTTGGGGAACTTTTCTTCTGGGGTACGTCGACTGGGTGTCACCCCTCGCGGCTCATCTTT.